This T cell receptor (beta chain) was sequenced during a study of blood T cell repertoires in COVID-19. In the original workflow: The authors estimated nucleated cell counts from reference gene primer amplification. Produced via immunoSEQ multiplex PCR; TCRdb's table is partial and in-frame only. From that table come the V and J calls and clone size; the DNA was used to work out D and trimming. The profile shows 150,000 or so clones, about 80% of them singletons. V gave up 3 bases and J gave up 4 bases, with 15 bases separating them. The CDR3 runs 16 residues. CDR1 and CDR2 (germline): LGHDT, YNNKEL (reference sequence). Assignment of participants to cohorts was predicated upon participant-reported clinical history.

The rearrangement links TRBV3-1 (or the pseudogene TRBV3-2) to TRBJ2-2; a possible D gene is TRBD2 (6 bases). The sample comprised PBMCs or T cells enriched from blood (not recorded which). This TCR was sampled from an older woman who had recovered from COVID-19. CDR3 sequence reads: CASSQMRGTSTGELFF. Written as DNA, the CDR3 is TGTGCCAGCAGCCAGATGCGGGGTACCTCCACCGGGGAGCTGTTTTTT.